This T cell receptor beta chain was sequenced for a study of cytomegalovirus exposure and HLA in healthy donors. The length of the CDR3 is 13 residues. V was trimmed by 2 bases and J by 2 bases, leaving 7 bases between them. Germline-derived CDR1 and CDR2 are SGHRS and YFSETQ. On this clone: Antigen unknown.

Findings and limits, study-wide: In a later analysis, compared with equally common non-associated chains, HLA-associated beta chains were more expanded. Donor immune exposure was known only as CMV serostatus. Within an earlier analysis, most TCR beta V segments proved productive either about 87% or about 30% of the time.

Both 60 Vbeta primers and 13 Jbeta primers went into the PCR. The method was immunoSEQ multiplex PCR; TCRdb's version includes in-frame clones alone and lacks a portion of them. Of around 99,000 clones listed, around four fifths were seen once; the top ten hold 7.8%. Sequencing was carried out using PBMCs. The chain uses TRBV5-1 and TRBJ1-1; tentative D call: TRBD1 (6 bases). The sequence came from a man between 25 and 39 years old in good health and CMV-seronegative. CDR3 residues: CASSLQGNTEAFF. CDR3 DNA sequence: TGCGCCAGCAGCTTACAGGGTAACACTGAAGCTTTCTTT.